The 4 T cell receptor beta chains given below trace back to one sample, sequenced in a study of Ad26.COV2.S vaccination and SARS-CoV-2 variants. Produced via immunoSEQ multiplex PCR; TCRdb's table is partial and in-frame only. In the table there are some 340,000 clones, 86% of which are singletons. Indicated treatment: roughly 19 received Ad26.COV2.S at low or high dose, single or two shots; several received placebo; per-sample allocation not given. After the first vaccine or placebo injection, samples were drawn on day 63. The specimen was peripheral blood, collected in a trial of Ad26.COV2.S vaccine versus placebo. The source of these receptors is a person aged 18 to 65 who received the Ad26.COV2.S COVID-19 vaccine or a placebo.

The J gene is TRBJ2-7, the V gene TRBV7-2; D possibly uses TRBD1 or TRBD2 (7 bases each). Germline lookup yields CDR1 SGHTA and CDR2 FQGNSA. V gave up 5 bases and J gave up 2 bases, with 22 bases separating them. This CDR3 is built from 17 residues. CDR3 loop: CASSHVGGGQLPYEQYF. DNA of the CDR3: TGTGCCAGCAGCCACGTAGGGGGGGGACAGTTGCCCTACGAGCAGTACTTC.

The chain links TRBV27 to TRBJ2-1; D not resolved. With 6 bases removed from V and 9 bases from J, the gap between germline ends came to 21 bases. This CDR3 has 15 residues. Germline CDR1 MNHEY, CDR2 SMNVEV (reference sequence). The CDR3 bases are TGTGCCAGCAGCCCCCTTTATCAATTGGCTAGTGAGCAGTTCTTC. As protein: CASSPLYQLASEQFF.

In nucleotides, the CDR3 is TGTGCCAGCAGCCCCCAACCGCTGAGCGGGGGGGCAAGTAAACTGTTTTTT. Protein: CASSPQPLSGGASKLFF. The V call is TRBV7-2, the J call TRBJ2-2, with 10 nucleotides matching TRBD2. CDR3 length: 17 amino acids. V was pared by 5 bases and J by 14 bases, with 20 bases of the junction left unmatched. Germline assignment: CDR1 SGHTA and CDR2 FQGNSA.

This clone occurred once. CDR3 amino acids: CASRFTQGNEQFF. The CDR3 DNA reads TGTGCCAGCAGGTTTACGCAGGGAAATGAGCAGTTCTTC. The chain is built from TRBV12-3 or TRBV12-4 and TRBJ2-1; D is perhaps TRBD1 (5 bases). V lost 6 bases to trimming and J lost 7 bases, with 13 bases between them. This CDR3 region has 13 residues.